A single sample is the source of the 10 T cell receptor beta chains below, sequenced in a study of cytomegalovirus exposure and HLA in healthy donors. The PCR contained 60 Vbeta and 13 Jbeta primers. Using immunoSEQ multiplex PCR, the repertoire was profiled, and TCRdb retains in-frame clones only, with some absent. The sample shows 150,000 to 200,000 clones, 70% of them seen only once. What was sequenced was PBMCs. These TCRs come from a man younger than 35 in good health and CMV-seropositive.

This clone was counted between two and nine times. The chain carries TRBV7-2 and TRBJ1-4; 8 bases are shared with TRBD1. The germline gives CDR1 SGHTA, CDR2 FQGNSA. Losses at the gene ends were 5 bases for V and 5 bases for J; bases not matched to a gene: 7. The CDR3 is 15 amino acids. The chain's CDR3 is CASSLGTGYNEKLFF. The CDR3 bases are TGTGCCAGCAGCCTTGGGACAGGTTACAATGAAAAACTGTTTTTT.

This clone was observed a handful of times. The rearrangement joins TRBV19 to TRBJ1-5, with a possible D match to TRBD1 (5 bases). The germline V gene has CDR1 LNHDA and CDR2 SQIVND (reference sequence). V was pared by 6 bases and J by 2 bases, with 14 bases between. The CDR3 covers 15 residues. Here the CDR3 reads CASRRGGGGNQPQHF. In DNA form, the CDR3 reads TGTGCCAGTAGGAGGGGTGGCGGGGGCAATCAGCCCCAGCATTTT.

This clone was seen a few times. The V gene is TRBV6-5, the J gene TRBJ1-3; D possibly corresponds to TRBD1 (5 bases). CDR1 is MNHEY and CDR2 is SVGAGI in the germline V gene. The CDR3 has 15 amino acids. Trimming cost V 10 bases and J 0 bases, with 16 bases left between them. CDR3 sequence reads: CATRASGHSGNTIYF. The CDR3 nucleotides are TGTGCCACAAGAGCATCAGGGCACTCTGGAAACACCATATATTTT.

The chain is built from TRBV7-2 and TRBJ2-5, with 11 positions matching TRBD2. V shed 5 bases, J shed 5 bases, and the junction held 4 bases outside the gene matches. The CDR3 is 14 residues long. Per germline, CDR1 SGHTA and CDR2 FQGNSA. The CDR3 reads CASSQTSGVETQYF. CDR3 bases: TGTGCCAGCAGCCAGACTAGCGGGGTGGAGACCCAGTACTTC.

The chain carries TRBV7-6 and TRBJ2-3, with 9 bases that match TRBD2. The CDR3 is 19 amino acids. Germline CDR1 is SGHVS and CDR2 is FNYEAQ. J gave up 1 base and V 1 base, and 12 bases lay outside the gene matches. The CDR3 protein is CASSLGVGREGRGTDTQYF. DNA of the CDR3: TGTGCCAGCAGCTTAGGAGTGGGGCGGGAGGGCCGAGGCACAGATACGCAGTATTTT.

The gene calls are TRBV10-3 and TRBJ2-2; 11 nucleotides line up with TRBD2. Trimming at V came to 6 bases and at J to 7 bases, leaving 7 bases not matched to a gene. The CDR3 totals 15 residues. The germline CDR1 and CDR2 sequences are ENHRY and SYGVKD. CDR3 coding DNA: TGTGCCATCAGCCTAGGGACTAGCGGTGACGGGGAGCTGTTTTTT. It codes for CAISLGTSGDGELFF.

This clone occurred a few times. The V and J genes are TRBV5-4 and TRBJ2-2; D is perhaps TRBD2 (6 bases). The V and J ends lost 8 bases and 4 bases respectively, with 15 bases between them. Per the germline V gene, CDR1 is SGHNT and CDR2 is YYREEE (reference sequence). This CDR3 spans 14 amino acids. Here the CDR3 DNA reads TGTGCCAGTGGGCGGGAATTGGGCACCGGGGAGCTGTTTTTT. Residues: CASGRELGTGELFF.

This clone was observed a handful of times. V is TRBV7-9 and J is TRBJ2-3, with 11 bases aligning to TRBD2. Trimming cost V 3 bases and J 7 bases; bases outside gene matches: 15. There are 18 residues in the CDR3. CDR1 SEHNR and CDR2 FQNEAQ come from the germline V gene (reference sequence). This CDR3 is CASSLGGPTSGDRNTQYF. The CDR3 coding sequence is TGTGCCAGCAGCTTGGGCGGCCCGACTAGCGGGGACCGTAATACGCAGTATTTT.

The chain recombines TRBV7-2 with TRBJ1-1; 7 positions agree with TRBD1. Germline V lookup: CDR1 SGHTA, CDR2 FQGNSA. CDR3 size: 16 residues. V shed 1 base and J 2 bases; nucleotides not matched to a gene: 7. CDR3 DNA: TGTGCCAGCAGCTTAGGAGGGGGCCAGACCAACACTGAAGCTTTCTTT. Translation: CASSLGGGQTNTEAFF.

This sequence joins TRBV28 and TRBJ2-7; D might be TRBD1 or TRBD2, each matching 6 bases. The length of the CDR3 is 12 residues. The V gene's germline CDR1 is MDHEN and CDR2 SYDVKM. V lost 6 bases and J 7 bases, leaving 13 bases between the germline ends. The CDR3: CASSTDSGEQYV. The DNA for the CDR3 is TGTGCCAGCAGCACGGACAGCGGGGAGCAGTACGTC.